Included here is one T cell receptor beta chain sequence, with context. What antigen it recognizes has not been identified. The sample holds no much larger clone one base away, and base qualities are not on file. Other DNA sequences in this sample translate to the same CDR3. Library preparation employed the immunoSEQ multiplex PCR assay. A mixture of 60 forward primers for TCR Vbeta segments and 13 reverse primers for TCR Jbeta segments was used in the multiplex PCR. The CDR3 region of rearranged TCR beta genes was amplified from genomic DNA by a multiplex PCR assay. The amplified TCR beta libraries were sequenced on the Illumina HiSeq System as 87-base-pair reads. In the paper's pipeline: Across the 700 or so repertoires, a later analysis counted roughly 77 million unique TCR beta chains, some 11 million of which were shared by at least two donors. Raw reads were error-corrected and collapsed into unique sequences by a nearest-neighbor algorithm in which closely related sequences were merged to remove PCR and sequencing errors. To assign V, D and J gene segments, CDR3 sequences were aligned to IMGT reference sequences. For a sequence to be retained, a match of at least six nucleotides was required to both a V gene segment and a J gene segment. Rearrangements were classified as productive when the CDR3 lacked stop codons and remained in frame with V and J, and all other rearrangements were classified as non-productive. Following IMGT convention, CDR3 was defined as the stretch from the second conserved V-encoded cysteine to the conserved J-encoded phenylalanine. In an earlier analysis of more than 550 of the donors, sequences lacking an unambiguous match to a single V gene segment were excluded. An earlier analysis of approximately 590 of the donors called V segments functional above 56.7% productive rearrangements and segregating when the between-donor standard deviation exceeded 5%. A statistical classification framework was developed to diagnose cytomegalovirus status using the catalog of TCR beta chain sequences. In a later analysis, V and J genes were assigned by comparing TCR nucleotide sequences against IMGT/GENE-DB human TR gene sequences. Using the TCRdist pipeline, a later analysis assigned CDR3 sequences along with most-parsimonious VDJ recombination scenarios. In a later analysis, every TCR beta chain was defined by the combination of its CDR3 amino acid sequence and its V-gene family, and reads without a unique V-gene family were dropped. As a way to deal with suspected cross-contamination and a sequencing artifact, a later analysis dropped 500 to 700 nucleotide sequences that were highly shared and had low generation probability. In a later analysis, a clonal expansion index was calculated for each public chain from normalized within-repertoire ranks of inferred template counts. Generation probabilities in a later analysis came from a VDJ recombination model fitted to out-of-frame rearrangements, and those results were checked against IGoR. In a later analysis, hypergeometric tests were used to score TCR-TCR, TCR-HLA and TCR-CMV co-occurrence, with a repertoire-size bias correction applied to TCR pairs. In a later analysis, false discovery rates were estimated by permuting HLA or CMV assignments 20 times. In a later analysis, co-occurring TCRs were grouped with DBSCAN, and TCRdist sequence similarity was added when clustering was performed within HLA-allele-positive subsets. Co-occurrence clustering excluded repertoires with fewer than 30,000 or more than 120,000 public chains, plus five with anomalous nucleotide sharing. Here the immuneACCESS table is served through TCRdb, limited to in-frame sequences with V and J called. Missing clones are a known gap in these copies; in checked studies unresolved V genes cover under half, and the rest lacks a known reason. V and J calls plus clone size are reproduced from that table; the DNA served to infer D and trimming. The sample table holds under 150,000 clones, of which approximately 80% were seen once. The ten largest account for around 3.7% of the sample.

The CDR3 numbers 14 residues from cysteine through phenylalanine. Only the CDR3 DNA stays, 42 bases, in frame from base 1. V is reduced by 1 base and J by 0 bases, leaving a spacing of 8 bases between them. Taken from the germline V gene, the CDR1 and CDR2 loops are SGHRS and YFSETQ. These data come from a study of cytomegalovirus exposure and HLA in healthy donors (dated by TCRdb to 2016 to 2017). A note on the overall study: In an earlier analysis of some 610 of the donors, 250 to 300 Gb of sequence data and approximately 120 million unique TCR beta sequences from roughly 200 million T cells were reported. Around 330 gigabases of sequencing data and 75 million to 85 million unique TCR sequences made up an early release that covered 640 HLA-typed donors. The genetic ancestry cluster associated with self-reported Caucasian donors included approximately 85% of the roughly 360 genotyped donors. The study aimed to test whether signatures of past pathogen exposure could be identified by cataloging public T cell receptors. Using immunosequencing, the study profiled T cell repertoires from fewer than 850 subjects and related those repertoires to cytomegalovirus serostatus. Along with the 666-subject first cohort, a separate validation cohort of about 110 different subjects was used. High-throughput TCR immunosequencing, statistical association of individual TCRs with disease status, and machine learning were combined to predict cytomegalovirus infection status. In a later analysis, previously published TCR beta repertoires from 500 to 750 donors were re-analyzed and high-resolution HLA genotyping was added so that TCR occurrence patterns could be studied. In the later analysis, no new phenotypic data were used to find candidate immune exposures; instead, reliance was placed on TCR beta sequences and their occurrence across donors. To decide whether each TCR beta V gene segment behaved as functional or pseudogenic, an earlier analysis of 587 of the donors relied on high-throughput TCR beta sequencing. Donor age, sex, ethnicity and CMV serostatus were compiled alongside the repertoire data. Genome-wide SNP genotypes for about 65% of the 666 donors were used in a later genetic analysis, which treated that subset as a discovery cohort. All discovery cohort repertoires had been generated on a single sequencing platform. HLA typing included class I and class II loci at four-digit resolution. The number of donors typed differed by locus, with about 629-630 for A, B, C, DRB1 and DQB1, around 500 for DQA1, over 600 for DPA1, and over 400 for DPB1. About 5 DR-DQ haplotypes were handled as single units for association and clustering, since linkage in the cohort was strong. Among some 410 genotyped donors of the cohort, an average of roughly 230,000 unique TCR beta nucleotide sequences was sequenced per donor, of which 15% to 20% were non-productive.

The cohort consisted of hundreds of healthy bone marrow donors. At the time of sampling, all cohort members were nominally healthy, though unrecorded immune exposures were likely present. The donor was CMV seronegative and belonged to the group of 352 seronegative cohort members. A peripheral blood sample was collected from each donor, and TCR beta sequencing was performed on peripheral blood mononuclear cells. The Qiagen DNeasy Blood Extraction Kit was used to extract genomic DNA from the blood cell samples. Here is what the overall study found, with its caveats: In a later analysis, around 17,000 TCR beta sequences were associated with specific HLA alleles at a false discovery rate of 0.05. A cluster of highly shared sequence variants was judged likely to be a technical artifact of the sequencing pipeline. The cohort was sequenced for TCR beta chains only, and without alpha or paired-chain data the features that could be detected were limited. Most CMV-associated TCR beta chains appeared to be HLA-restricted in a later analysis, and the HLA associations seemed to be driven largely by CMV exposure. Some IMGT-functional V segments, including TRBV6-2 and TRBV6-3, could not be told apart with the 87-base-pair reads, so those segments were excluded. In a later genetic analysis, fewer N-insertions in productive TCRs were reported among donors in an Asian-associated ancestry cluster than the approximately 710-donor mean. The earlier analysis of around 600 of the donors excluded 15 to 20 rarely observed V segments, including chromosome 9 orphons, because counts were too low. Linkage disequilibrium might explain the correlated functional status among segregating V segments, but an unknown experimental factor could not be excluded. In a later analysis, TCR association rates were found to vary across HLA loci, with the most associated TCRs seen for DRB1 alleles and the fewest for HLA-C alleles. Because HLA typing was unavailable for some donors at each locus, only the typed subset was used in association tests. Cytomegalovirus status was reported to be diagnosed by the classifier with high specificity and sensitivity in both the original and validation cohorts. In a later analysis, HLA-associated TCR beta chains showed more clonal expansion and lower generation probabilities than non-associated chains that were equally common. The authors suggested that the approach could potentially be generalized to other disease states and immunological phenotypes. A later genetic analysis associated a missense DCLRE1C variant with V-gene and J-gene trimming of TCR beta chains, and an independent cohort replicated the association. When HLA alleles, especially DR and DQ, strongly co-occurred, attributing TCR associations to individual alleles was difficult. Presence/absence analyses assumed roughly uniform sequencing depth across donors, an assumption that may not hold. In vitro tests confirmed that a few of the cytomegalovirus-associated TCR beta chains recognize cytomegalovirus antigens. According to a later analysis, parvovirus B19, influenza, CMV and Epstein-Barr virus appeared linked to several top co-occurrence clusters. In an earlier analysis of roughly 500 of the donors, most TCR beta V segments appeared in productive rearrangements about 87% or about 30% of the time, broadly matching IMGT annotations. For the cohort, immune exposure information was limited to CMV serostatus. A further reported finding was that TCR beta sequences accurately predicted the HLA-A and HLA-B alleles for most subjects in the first cohort. The study gave a list of around 170 TCR beta chains associated with cytomegalovirus. Most TCR sequences were observed very rarely across donors, whereas some public TCRs were present in many individuals.

The specimen sequenced was PBMCs. The receptor's source is a young man in good health and CMV-seronegative. The sequence is built from TRBV5-1 and TRBJ2-7; the D gene is perhaps TRBD1, from 5 matching bases. The CDR3 region: CASSLTGSSYEQYF. The DNA reads TGCGCCAGCAGCTTGACAGGTAGCTCCTACGAGCAGTACTTC.